A selection of T cell receptor beta chains follows, all from one sample in a study of shared clonotypes between healthy human individuals. The method was immunoSEQ multiplex PCR; TCRdb's version includes in-frame clones alone and lacks a portion of them. The sample yields millions of clones, just over 90% seen once. Sequencing was performed on naive CD4+ T cells from PBMCs. The origin of the receptors is a young man in good health. Some clones in this sample may be carry-over from other donors' samples. Each CDR3 is given without its conserved first and last residue. For some rows the clone size is stated as once, few or many, or as a class when expanded; others skip it.

TRBV23-1	NA	ASSHSQMQGSNQPQH
TRBV19	NA	ASSIDATGTLSNQPQH
TRBV5-1	NA	ASSFGGRATDTQY
TRBV19	NA	ASSTSGRAAGANVLT
TRBV2	NA	ASANSLGGEKLF
TRBV6-6	NA	ASRQGSYEQY
TRBV4-2	NA	ASSSAGGLNEQF
TRBV28	once	ASWAVAGGSGTQY
TRBV5-1	once	ASSLDRTNTEAF
TRBV7-3	NA	ASSLAVGDTQY
TRBV6-5	NA	ASSYSRGQETQY
TRBV7-6	NA	ASSRPWDRRETQY
TRBV28	NA	ASSLKGANGLRLF
TRBV28	once	ASSPAGSTDTQY
TRBV4-2	NA	ASSQDPGGSGRRDEQY
TRBV30	NA	AWSSGTGGFYEQY
TRBV9	NA	ASSVATVGGGTDTQY
TRBV5-1	NA	ASSPGQRYNEQF
TRBV6-1	NA	ASSEVRAGELF
TRBV4-3	NA	ASSQESGSKQY
TRBV28	once	ASRGRRVGTDTQY
TRBV11-3	NA	ASSPGSTYEQY
TRBV7-9	NA	ASSHGDRGRGEQY
TRBV13	NA	ASTWGGLSEAF
TRBV6-6	NA	ASSYPTGWDQPQH
TRBV5-1	NA	ASSLAGDSNQPQH
TRBV2	NA	ASRPRGSNQPQH
TRBV7-9	NA	ASSLNTDYGYT
TRBV5-1	NA	ASSLAPGTVPYEQY
TRBV5-6	NA	ASSLGQLAETQY
TRBV27	NA	ASSLGGSYEQY
TRBV7-3	NA	ASSVGQVETQY
TRBV9	NA	ASSPQGGSGAEAF